The 24 T cell receptor beta chains given below trace back to one sample, sequenced in a study of blood T cell repertoires in COVID-19. Here immunoSEQ multiplex PCR was the method, and the copy in TCRdb shows in-frame clones only, minus some. The data contain more than 95,000 clones, 65% to 90% of them singletons. The sequencing input was peripheral blood. All receptors come from a man older than 75 with active or convalescent COVID-19.

About this clone itself: The sample contains more than one DNA sequence encoding this CDR3. The chain combines TRBV29-1 with TRBJ1-1; D uncertain. The CDR3 is made up of 12 amino acids. Germline-derived CDR1 and CDR2 are SQVTM and ANQGSEA. Trimming stripped 3 bases from V and 0 bases from J, with 5 bases between. CDR3 in amino acids: CSVDRLNTEAFF. The CDR3, as DNA: TGCAGCGTTGACAGGCTGAACACTGAAGCTTTCTTT.

The chain is built from TRBV7-2 and TRBJ1-2, with 10 bases identical to TRBD1. The CDR3 length is 16 residues. Looked up from germline, CDR1 is SGHTA and CDR2 is FQGNSA. With V trimmed by 2 bases and J by 6 bases, 9 bases remained unmatched. The DNA of the CDR3 is TGTGCCAGCAGCTTATTCGCCGGGACAGGGGTCGATGGCTACACCTTC. It translates to CASSLFAGTGVDGYTF.

This clone turned up a few times. The V call is TRBV5-1, the J call TRBJ1-1; TRBD1 agrees at 7 bases. CDR3 length equals 15 residues. Germline V lookup: CDR1 SGHRS, CDR2 YFSETQ. J was trimmed by 3 bases and V by 2 bases; bases with no gene match: 7. CDR3: CASSFQGGWDTEAFF. As DNA, the CDR3 is TGCGCCAGCAGCTTTCAAGGGGGCTGGGACACTGAAGCTTTCTTT.

The chain joins TRBV10-1 to TRBJ2-3, with 7 bases fitting TRBD1. The V segment lost 7 bases and the J segment 0 bases; nucleotides outside the gene matches: 16. CDR3 length equals 18 residues. CDR1 WNHNN and CDR2 SYGVQD come from the germline V gene (reference sequence). CDR3 region: CASIIRDSLYFSTDTQYF. The CDR3 DNA follows: TGCGCCAGCATTATAAGGGACAGCCTTTACTTTAGCACAGATACGCAGTATTTT.

This clone appeared once. The J gene is TRBJ1-6, the V gene TRBV28, with D maybe TRBD1 (6 bases). V lost 3 bases and J lost 7, with 13 bases in between. The germline V gene encodes CDR1 MDHEN and CDR2 SYDVKM. The CDR3 sequence is 15 residues long. The CDR3 DNA is TGTGCCAGCAGTTTTTTGTCAGGGGCAAATTCACCCCTCCACTTT. It specifies CASSFLSGANSPLHF. Drawing the rest from reference TRBV28 and TRBJ1-6, the complete variable domain is DVKVTQSSRYLVKRTGEKVFLECVQDMDHENMFWYRQDPGLGLRLIYFSYDVKMKEKGDIPEGYSVSREKKERFSLILESASTNQTSMYLCASSFLSGANSPLHFGNGTRLTVT.

The CDR3 spells CASSLQGYEQYF. In DNA, the CDR3 is TGCGCCAGCAGCTTACAGGGCTACGAGCAGTACTTC. This chain links TRBV5-1 with TRBJ2-7; tentatively, D is TRBD1 (6 bases). The germline CDR1 and CDR2 sequences are SGHRS and YFSETQ. This CDR3 region has 12 residues. The V and J ends lost 2 bases and 3 bases respectively, with 6 bases between them.

The V and J genes are TRBV15 and TRBJ1-2, with 11 bases matching TRBD1. Germline loops: CDR1 LNHNV, CDR2 YYDKDF (reference sequence). This CDR3 contains 16 residues. Trimming took 4 bases from V and 7 from J; bases not matched to a gene: 11. CDR3 sequence (DNA): TGTGCCACCAGCATTGGCGCCCGGACAGGGGGCCCTGGCTACACCTTC. It translates to CATSIGARTGGPGYTF.

This rearrangement joins TRBV10-3 to TRBJ2-1; 13 bases fit TRBD2. Germline V gene lookup returns CDR1 ENHRY and CDR2 SYGVKD. The CDR3 loop spans 17 amino acids. The trim removed 10 bases at V and 4 bases at J, leaving 13 bases unmatched. The CDR3 nucleotides read TGTGCCACCCTGAGGACTAGCGGGAGTTGGGGGTACAATGAGCAGTTCTTC. Translated: CATLRTSGSWGYNEQFF.

This clone has a handful of counts. The rearrangement uses TRBV5-5 and TRBJ2-3; D unclear. This CDR3 comprises 15 residues. V lost 0 bases and J 1 base, leaving 9 bases between the germline ends. CDR1 is SGHKS, CDR2 YYEKEE, per germline (reference sequence). CDR3 amino acids: CASSLVYSGTDTQYF. The CDR3 bases are TGTGCCAGCAGCTTGGTTTATTCTGGCACAGATACGCAGTATTTT.

This clone has only one observation. J is TRBJ1-1 and V is TRBV7-7; TRBD1 matches at 7 bases. The trim removed 4 bases at V and 0 bases at J, leaving 5 bases unmatched. Germline lookup yields CDR1 SSHAT and CDR2 FNYEAQ (reference sequence). The CDR3 consists of 15 residues. CDR3 DNA: TGTGCCAGCAGCTCGAGGGGGCTCTTGAACACTGAAGCTTTCTTT. Translated: CASSSRGLLNTEAFF.

This clone appeared a single time. The chain is built from TRBV5-6 and TRBJ1-2; TRBD1 matches at 12 bases. CDR3 length equals 17 residues. The J segment lost 4 bases and the V segment lost 2 bases, leaving 9 bases of the junction unmatched. Germline values: CDR1 SGHDT, CDR2 YYEEEE. CDR3 in amino acids: CASSLPGQGAYLYGYTF. CDR3 nucleotides: TGTGCCAGCAGCTTACCGGGACAGGGGGCATACCTCTATGGCTACACCTTC.

The gene calls are TRBV2 and TRBJ1-1, with D tentatively TRBD1 (6 bases). Germline loops: CDR1 SNHLY, CDR2 FYNNEI. The CDR3 extends over 14 amino acids. Trimming stripped 6 bases from V and 3 bases from J, with 14 bases between. The CDR3 region is CASSVRSGDTEAFF. DNA for the CDR3: TGTGCCAGCAGCGTTCGCTCAGGGGACACTGAAGCTTTCTTT.

The J gene is TRBJ1-2, the V gene TRBV27; 10 nucleotides agree with TRBD1. The CDR3 sequence is 15 residues long. The germline CDR1 and CDR2 sequences are MNHEY and SMNVEV (reference sequence). J was trimmed by 6 bases and V by 4 bases; bases with no gene match: 8. The CDR3 sequence: CASSSRQGAFDGYTF. The CDR3, as DNA: TGTGCCAGCAGTTCACGACAGGGGGCGTTCGATGGCTACACCTTC.

The chain recombines TRBV12-3 or TRBV12-4 with TRBJ1-1; 7 nucleotides agree with TRBD1. V gave up 7 bases and J gave up 1 base; unmatched junction bases: 3. The CDR3 extends over 13 amino acids. The CDR3 region is CASNPGGNTEAFF. The CDR3 coding sequence is TGTGCCAGCAACCCAGGGGGGAACACTGAAGCTTTCTTT.

The CDR3 loop is CASRQGSSDTEAFF. CDR3 DNA sequence: TGTGCCAGCAGACAGGGTAGTTCGGACACTGAAGCTTTCTTT. The chain employs TRBV19 and TRBJ1-1; 7 bases map to TRBD1. The CDR3 has 14 amino acids. J lost 3 bases, V lost 9 bases, and 10 bases had no gene match. Germline CDR1 reads LNHDA; CDR2 reads SQIVND (reference sequence).

This CDR3 reads CASTTRQPRTQYF. In DNA form, the CDR3 reads TGTGCCAGCACCACGAGACAGCCCAGGACCCAGTACTTC. The genes are TRBV28 and TRBJ2-5, with a tentative D call TRBD1 (5 bases). The V and J ends lost 7 bases and 7 bases respectively, with 16 bases between them. The CDR3 spans 13 residues. Germline assignment: CDR1 MDHEN and CDR2 SYDVKM.

This chain joins TRBV5-1 and TRBJ1-2; TRBD1 matches 11 bases. Germline trimming cut 2 bases from V and 2 bases from J; bases unmatched to any gene: 2. In germline, CDR1 is SGHRS, CDR2 YFSETQ. The CDR3 totals 15 residues. CDR3 amino acids: CASSFGQGANYGYTF. The DNA for the CDR3 is TGCGCCAGCAGCTTTGGACAGGGGGCGAACTATGGCTACACCTTC.

The chain couples TRBV7-2 to TRBJ2-1, with TRBD2 identical over 10 bases. Losses at the gene ends were 4 bases for V and 5 bases for J; bases not matched to a gene: 5. The CDR3 runs to 15 residues. Germline CDR1 is SGHTA and CDR2 is FQGNSA. The CDR3 DNA is TGTGCCAGCAGCTCCGGGACTAGCGCTAACAATGAGCAGTTCTTC. Residues: CASSSGTSANNEQFF. Drawing the rest from reference TRBV7-2 and TRBJ2-1, the complete variable domain is GAGVSQSPSNKVTEKGKDVELRCDPISGHTALYWYRQSLGQGLEFLIYFQGNSAPDKSGLPSDRFSAERTGGSVSTLTIQRTQQEDSAVYLCASSSGTSANNEQFFGPGTRLTVL.

This sequence joins TRBV6-2 or TRBV6-3 and TRBJ2-1; 11 bases agree with TRBD2. This CDR3 region has 13 residues. V was clipped by 5 bases and J by 9 bases; unmatched bases: 3. Germline V lookup: CDR1 MNHEY, CDR2 SVGEGT. As DNA, the CDR3 is TGTGCCAGCAGTCTTAGCGGGAGGGGTGAGCAGTTCTTC. It is translated as CASSLSGRGEQFF.

This CDR3 is CASSRSGSNQPQHF. CDR3 in DNA: TGTGCCAGCAGCCGCTCAGGTTCCAATCAGCCCCAGCATTTT. The V call is TRBV3-1 (or the pseudogene TRBV3-2), the J call TRBJ1-5, with D unresolved. The V gene lost 4 bases and the J gene lost 3 bases, with 10 bases spanning the gap. The CDR3 is 14 amino acids. CDR1 is LGHDT and CDR2 is YNNKEL in the germline V gene (reference sequence).

The rearrangement links TRBV7-2 to TRBJ1-3; no firm D call. CDR1 and CDR2 (germline): SGHTA, FQGNSA. This CDR3 has 14 residues. Trimming took off 3 bases at V and 1 base at J, with 7 bases between the two ends. DNA for the CDR3: TGTGCCAGCAGCTTCACAGTATCTGGAAACACCATATATTTT. This gives the protein CASSFTVSGNTIYF. The full variable domain, in which reference TRBV7-2 and TRBJ1-3 provide the parts outside the CDR3, is GAGVSQSPSNKVTEKGKDVELRCDPISGHTALYWYRQSLGQGLEFLIYFQGNSAPDKSGLPSDRFSAERTGGSVSTLTIQRTQQEDSAVYLCASSFTVSGNTIYFGEGSWLTVV.

J is TRBJ2-7 and V is TRBV5-4; 10 positions match TRBD2. The CDR3 loop spans 14 amino acids. V lost 6 bases to trimming and J lost 2 bases; unmatched junction nucleotides: 5. CDR1 SGHNT and CDR2 YYREEE come from the germline V gene (reference sequence). The CDR3 spells CASKTSGAPYEQYF. DNA of the CDR3: TGTGCCAGCAAAACTAGCGGGGCCCCCTACGAGCAGTACTTC.

This sequence joins TRBV10-3 and TRBJ2-2; 13 bases agree with TRBD2. Germline CDR1 reads ENHRY; CDR2 reads SYGVKD. This CDR3 has 19 residues. Trimming at V came to 0 bases and at J to 0 bases, leaving 4 bases not matched to a gene. The CDR3 nucleotides are TGTGCCATCAGTGAGTCGAGACTAGCGGGAGGCTCGAACACCGGGGAGCTGTTTTTT. Encoded protein: CAISESRLAGGSNTGELFF.

The rearrangement joins TRBV7-3 to TRBJ2-7; 11 bases are a match to TRBD2. The junction had 5 bases not matched to a gene; V was cut back by 7 bases and J by 3 bases. In germline, CDR1 is SGHTA, CDR2 FQGTGA. The length of the CDR3 is 14 residues. The CDR3 reads CASKLAGGRYEQYF. CDR3 coding DNA: TGTGCCAGCAAATTAGCGGGAGGGCGCTACGAGCAGTACTTC.